This T cell receptor beta chain was captured by sequencing in a study of cytomegalovirus exposure and HLA in healthy donors. Trimming cost V 0 bases and J 2 bases; bases outside gene matches: 8. Germline assignment: CDR1 SGHNT and CDR2 YYREEE (reference sequence). This CDR3 spans 17 amino acids. Profiling relied on immunoSEQ multiplex PCR, and the TCRdb table lists in-frame clones only, not all of them. In the table there are 200,000 to 250,000 clones, 80% to 90% of which are singletons. Note on this clone: Its antigen is unidentified.

Study-wide points: Three chains linked to CMV were shown in vitro to be specific for CMV antigens. Using the classifier, cytomegalovirus status was reportedly diagnosed with high specificity and sensitivity. It was found in a later analysis that first-cohort TCR clusters tended to co-occur in the 100 to 150 validation repertoires.

The sample was PBMCs. The V gene is TRBV5-4, the J gene TRBJ2-7; 10 nucleotides align to TRBD1. The TCR originated in a woman between 18 and 29 years old in good health and CMV-seropositive. The CDR3 here is CASSLGAGTGVPYEQYF. CDR3 nucleotides: TGTGCCAGCAGCTTGGGGGCGGGGACAGGGGTCCCCTACGAGCAGTACTTC.